This TCR beta chain is from a study of cytomegalovirus exposure and HLA in healthy donors. Assay: immunoSEQ multiplex PCR; the TCRdb copy retains only in-frame clones and omits some. The sample carries some 150,000 clones, about 86% recorded once. Trimming stripped 0 bases from V and 1 base from J, with 10 bases between. This CDR3 has 15 residues. CDR1 and CDR2 from the germline V gene are SGHRS and YFSETQ. The sample was PBMCs. This sequence joins TRBV5-1 and TRBJ1-2; D uncertain. The clonotype originates from a human donor in good health. The DNA of the CDR3 is TGCGCCAGCAGCTTGGTGGGCGACAATAACTATGGCTACACCTTC. Encoded protein: CASSLVGDNNYGYTF.